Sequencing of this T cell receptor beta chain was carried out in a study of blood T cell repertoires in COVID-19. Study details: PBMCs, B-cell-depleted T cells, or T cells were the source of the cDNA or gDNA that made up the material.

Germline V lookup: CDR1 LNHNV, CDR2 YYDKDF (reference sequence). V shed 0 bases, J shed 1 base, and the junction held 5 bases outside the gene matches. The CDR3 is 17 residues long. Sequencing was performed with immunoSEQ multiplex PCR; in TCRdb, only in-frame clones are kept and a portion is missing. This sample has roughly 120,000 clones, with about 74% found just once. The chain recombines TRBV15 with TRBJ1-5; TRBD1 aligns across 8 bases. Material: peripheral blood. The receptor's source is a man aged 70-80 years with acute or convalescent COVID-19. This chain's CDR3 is CATSRDVRQGSNQPQHF. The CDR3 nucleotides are TGTGCCACCAGCAGAGATGTGAGACAGGGGAGCAATCAGCCCCAGCATTTT.